This T cell receptor (beta chain) was retrieved from a study of vaccination effects on CD4 cells after COVID-19. The CDR3 has 14 amino acids. V gave up 6 bases and J gave up 0 bases, with 8 bases separating them. The germline CDR1 and CDR2 sequences are SNHLY and FYNNEI. Comment on this clone: What it recognizes is unknown.

Before any sequencing was done, the ViraFEST assay used viral peptide pools to expand antigen-specific CD4+ T cells. The authors isolated CD4+ T cells after 9 to 10 days of culture. Participants received two doses of either the BNT162b2 or mRNA-1273 vaccine. Each vaccine recipient was nucleocapsid antibody negative and had no prior SARS-CoV-2 infection. On days 3 and 7, fresh IL-2 medium replaced half the medium. The repertoire was sequenced with immunoSEQ multiplex PCR; TCRdb's copy has only in-frame clones and lacks some. The data contain roughly 41,000 clones, about 74% of them singletons. Study results and caveats: Healthy vaccinees had only 1 of 255 vaccine-induced clones cross-react with common cold coronaviruses. Among infection- and vaccine-induced clones, marked clonal contraction occurred late after vaccination.

This receptor was identified in a human donor who received a COVID-19 vaccine. J is TRBJ2-2 and V is TRBV2; no definite D call. Sequenced here: CD4+ T cells from PBMCs cultured with HCoV-OC43 spike peptides, sampled after COVID-19 vaccination. The subset here: HCoV-OC43 spike overlapping peptide pool stimulation. The CDR3 nucleotides are TGTGCCAGCAGACTAAGTCCGAACACCGGGGAGCTGTTTTTT. Encoded protein: CASRLSPNTGELFF.